This T cell receptor (beta chain) was recorded in a study of blood T cell dynamics during melanoma immunotherapy. V lost 0 bases to trimming and J lost 5 bases, with 12 bases between them. CDR1 is SGHRS and CDR2 is YFSETQ in the germline V gene. This CDR3 spans 15 amino acids. Libraries were prepared by immunoSEQ multiplex PCR; TCRdb keeps only in-frame clonotypes and omits some of them. This repertoire shows some 11,000 clones, roughly 80% found once; its top ten account for over 15%. Time point indicated: pre-treatment baseline. This chain connects TRBV5-1 to TRBJ1-5; weak D call: TRBD1 (5 bases). This receptor was obtained from a human donor with melanoma. Here the sequenced sample was blood, taken from a patient treated with checkpoint blockade. The CDR3 protein is CASSLGAGRHQPQHF. CDR3 nucleotide sequence: TGCGCCAGCAGCTTGGGAGCAGGGCGACATCAGCCCCAGCATTTT.